A selection of T cell receptor gamma chains follows, all from one sample in a study of intestinal T cells in coeliac disease. TCRdb re-processed the multiplex PCR reads using CATT. The sample carries about 1,100 gamma-chain clones, 50% to 70% recorded once. The sequencing sample was made of a duodenal biopsy. Receptors originate from a human donor with celiac disease. Both conserved end residues are part of each CDR3. Size values are once, few and many counts, or a class for expanded clones, and some rows have none.

CATWDRRDYKKLF	TGTGCCACCTGGGATAGGAGGGATTATAAGAAACTCTTT	TRGV8	13	TRGJ1/TRGJ2	few
CATWGRPPCGLYYKKLF	TGTGCCACCTGGGGACGGCCCCCCTGCGGTCTTTATTATAAGAAACTCTTT	TRGV2	17	TRGJ1/TRGJ2	.
CAEYYKKLF	TGTGCGGAGTATTATAAGAAACTCTTT	TRGV10	9	TRGJ1/TRGJ2	.
CACWINKLF	TGTGCCTGCTGGATCAATAAACTCTTT	TRGV11	9	TRGJ1/TRGJ2	large
CATLGRADSGWFKIF	TGTGCCACCTTGGGACGGGCTGATTCTGGTTGGTTCAAGATATTT	TRGV2	15	TRGJP1	.
CAASQRKLF	TGTGCTGCGTCCCAAAGGAAACTCTTT	TRGV10	9	TRGJ1/TRGJ2	.
CATWGWGNYYKKLF	TGTGCCACCTGGGGATGGGGGAATTATTATAAGAAACTCTTT	TRGV8	14	TRGJ1/TRGJ2	once
CATWDRPYYKKLF	TGTGCCACCTGGGACAGGCCTTATTATAAGAAACTCTTT	TRGV3	13	TRGJ1/TRGJ2	large
CATWDRPNLKLF	TGTGCCACCTGGGACAGGCCTAATTTGAAACTCTTT	TRGV3	12	TRGJ1/TRGJ2	.
CATWDRPPKKLF	TGTGCCACCTGGGACAGACCCCCTAAGAAACTCTTT	TRGV3	12	TRGJ1/TRGJ2	large
CATWSVYYKKLF	TGTGCCACCTGGTCAGTTTATTATAAGAAACTCTTT	TRGV8	12	TRGJ1/TRGJ2	large
CATWDGRGWLFKIF	TGTGCCACCTGGGACGGGCGGGGATGGTTGTTCAAGATATTT	TRGV2	14	TRGJP1	.
CAHLGRMNYKKLF	TGTGCCCACCTGGGACGGATGAATTATAAGAAACTCTTT	TRGV2	13	TRGJ1/TRGJ2	.
CATWDRFAEQNYYKKLF	TGTGCCACCTGGGACAGGTTCGCCGAGCAGAATTATTATAAGAAACTCTTT	TRGV3	17	TRGJ1/TRGJ2	large
CATWEGGYYKKLF	TGTGCCACCTGGGAAGGGGGGTATTATAAGAAACTCTTT	TRGV3	13	TRGJ1/TRGJ2	.
CATWDGLWIKTF	TGTGCCACCTGGGACGGGCTTTGGATCAAGACGTTT	TRGV2	12	TRGJP2	large
CATWDDEGSYKKLF	TGTGCCACCTGGGACGACGAGGGGAGTTATAAGAAACTCTTT	TRGV2	14	TRGJ1/TRGJ2	.
CATWGPARTWFKIF	TGTGCCACCTGGGGTCCGGCTAGGACGTGGTTCAAGATATTT	TRGV3	14	TRGJP1	.
CATGMGRSYYKKLF	TGTGCCACTGGGATGGGCCGGAGTTATTATAAGAAACTCTTT	TRGV4	14	TRGJ1/TRGJ2	.
CAAWAGKLF	TGTGCTGCGTGGGCAGGGAAACTCTTT	TRGV10	9	TRGJ1/TRGJ2	.
CADLGWGGYKKLF	TGTGCCGACCTGGGATGGGGGGGGTATAAGAAACTCTTT	TRGV8	13	TRGJ1/TRGJ2	.
CATWISHYYKKLF	TGTGCCACCTGGATCTCCCATTATTATAAGAAACTCTTT	TRGV8	13	TRGJ1/TRGJ2	.
CADLGQAYYKKLF	TGTGCCGACCTGGGACAGGCTTATTATAAGAAACTCTTT	TRGV3	13	TRGJ1/TRGJ2	.
CTTVPAWIEPRGLKKLF	.	TRGV11	17	TRGJ1/TRGJ2	.